This T cell receptor (beta chain) was documented in a study of cytomegalovirus exposure and HLA in healthy donors. Study-wide results and caveats: Across HLA loci, a later analysis found differing TCR association rates, with DRB1 most and HLA-C fewest.

CDR1 and CDR2 from the germline V gene are SGHDN and FVKESK. This CDR3 comprises 16 residues. The V gene lost 4 bases and the J gene lost 0 bases, with 14 bases spanning the gap. The PCR had 60 Vbeta and 13 Jbeta primers. Profiled with immunoSEQ multiplex PCR; TCRdb holds only in-frame clones, not every one. This sample's table has almost 40,000 clones. A word on this clone: The antigen remains undetermined.

This rearrangement joins TRBV14 to TRBJ2-3; perhaps TRBD1 as D (6 bases). Sequenced sample: PBMCs. This clonotype was sampled from a young woman in good health and CMV-seropositive. The CDR3 DNA sequence: TGTGCCAGCAGCCCTCTAGGGGGTCTCAGCACAGATACGCAGTATTTT. It translates to CASSPLGGLSTDTQYF.